Shown below are 12 T cell receptor beta chains from a single sample sequenced in a study of blood T cells in healthy people across ages. Through a sample-barcoded 5' primer and a J-beta primer mix, a second PCR was run for 7 to 11 cycles. TCRdb processed the 5' RACE reads anew with MiXCR; each CDR3 protein has one entry. The table lists about 650,000 distinct CDR3 sequences, approximately 52% of them singletons. The sequenced sample was blood. These receptors were collected from an elderly woman in good health.

This sequence joins TRBV12-3 or TRBV12-4 and TRBJ2-1; 10 nucleotides line up with TRBD1. The CDR3 runs to 13 residues. V shed 5 bases and J 7 bases; nucleotides not matched to a gene: 2. Here the CDR3 reads CASSRDRGNEQFF. The CDR3 nucleotides read TGTGCCAGCAGTCGGGACAGGGGAAATGAGCAGTTCTTC.

The chain joins TRBV29-1 to TRBJ2-1; 14 positions agree with TRBD2. This CDR3 has 17 amino acids. V lost 4 bases and J lost 8; bases outside the gene matches: 13. Looked up from germline, CDR1 is SQVTM and CDR2 is ANQGSEA. The CDR3 region has the DNA TGCAGCGTTGGGCCCCGACTAGCGGGGGGGCTAAAGGATGAGCAGTTCTTC. Its translation is CSVGPRLAGGLKDEQFF.

V and J are TRBV5-6 and TRBJ2-1, with TRBD2 matching 7 bases. V lost 7 bases to trimming and J lost 2 bases; unmatched junction nucleotides: 18. The CDR3 totals 18 residues. Germline CDR1 and CDR2: SGHDT and YYEEEE. CDR3 protein: CASQWRAGLSLAYNEQFF. The CDR3 coding sequence is TGTGCCAGCCAGTGGAGAGCGGGACTTTCCCTCGCCTACAATGAGCAGTTCTTC.

As regards this clonotype: One base away lies a much larger clone, so this may be a sequencing read error. The chain links TRBV3-1 to TRBJ2-1; D unresolved. Looked up from germline, CDR1 is LGHDT and CDR2 is YNNKEL (reference sequence). The V and J ends lost 0 bases and 6 bases respectively, with 3 bases between them. This CDR3 has 12 residues. The CDR3 DNA sequence: TGTGCCAGCAGCCAAGAGGGCAATGAGCAGTTCTTC. Encoded protein: CASSQEGNEQFF.

The chain combines TRBV29-1 with TRBJ2-7, with a tentative D call TRBD2 (5 bases). The CDR3 runs to 12 residues. The V gene lost 4 bases and the J gene lost 2 bases, with 9 bases spanning the gap. Germline values: CDR1 SQVTM, CDR2 ANQGSEA. CDR3 region: CSVGGLAYEQYF. Written as DNA, the CDR3 is TGCAGCGTTGGAGGGTTAGCCTACGAGCAGTACTTC.

This clonotype was seen at least ten times. The chain carries TRBV29-1 and TRBJ2-3, with 13 bases matching TRBD2. The junction had 6 bases not matched to a gene; V was cut back by 6 bases and J by 3 bases. The germline V gene has CDR1 SQVTM and CDR2 ANQGSEA. CDR3 length: 15 residues. CDR3 in DNA: TGCAGCGTCCCACTAGCGGGAGGGCCAACAGATACGCAGTATTTT. This translates into CSVPLAGGPTDTQYF.

The chain couples TRBV20-1 to TRBJ1-1; 8 nucleotides match TRBD1. CDR3 length equals 13 residues. Germline values: CDR1 DFQATT, CDR2 SNEGSKA (reference sequence). V lost 2 bases to trimming and J lost 5 bases; unmatched junction nucleotides: 4. The CDR3 DNA reads as TGCAGTGCTAGACCAGGGGGCCTGACTGAAGCTTTCTTT. This translates into CSARPGGLTEAFF.

The chain recombines TRBV11-2 with TRBJ2-7; 8 positions match TRBD2. The length of the CDR3 is 16 residues. Per the germline V gene, CDR1 is SGHAT and CDR2 is FQNNGV. Trimming took 4 bases from V and 4 from J; bases not matched to a gene: 12. CDR3 bases: TGTGCCAGCAGCTCATCCGGGACTAGAATTTTTTACGAGCAGTACTTC. This sequence encodes CASSSSGTRIFYEQYF.

V is TRBV5-1 and J is TRBJ1-5; 7 nucleotides match TRBD1. V dropped 3 bases and J dropped 6; count of bases not matched to a gene: 9. CDR1 is SGHRS and CDR2 is YFSETQ in the germline V gene. There are 15 residues in the CDR3. Here the CDR3 reads CASSYTTGQGQPQHF. Written as DNA, the CDR3 is TGCGCCAGCAGCTATACGACAGGGCAGGGTCAGCCCCAGCATTTT.

This clonotype was counted a few times. The CDR3 loop is CASSFQGIGQPQHF. The CDR3 nucleotides are TGTGCCAGCAGTTTTCAGGGGATTGGTCAGCCCCAGCATTTT. The chain is built from TRBV27 and TRBJ1-5; possible D gene TRBD1, 6 bases. There are 14 residues in the CDR3. V dropped 3 bases and J dropped 6 bases, with 12 bases sitting between them. Germline values: CDR1 MNHEY, CDR2 SMNVEV (reference sequence).

CDR3 in DNA: TGTGCCAGCAGACGCGGGGACAACACCGGGGAGCTGTTTTTT. Translation gives CASRRGDNTGELFF. The chain uses TRBV7-9 and TRBJ2-2; tentatively, D is TRBD2 (6 bases). The CDR3 is 14 amino acids. Looked up from germline, CDR1 is SEHNR and CDR2 is FQNEAQ (reference sequence). Trimming shortened V by 6 bases and J by 2 bases, and 10 bases separated the two germline ends.

Ten or more counts support this clonotype. The rearrangement joins TRBV20-1 to TRBJ2-1; D unclear. V shed 0 bases and J shed 5 bases, with 11 bases lying between them. The CDR3 totals 14 residues. In germline, CDR1 is DFQATT, CDR2 SNEGSKA (reference sequence). The CDR3 loop reads CSARDSGLDNEQFF. The CDR3 DNA reads TGCAGTGCTAGAGATAGTGGTCTCGACAATGAGCAGTTCTTC.